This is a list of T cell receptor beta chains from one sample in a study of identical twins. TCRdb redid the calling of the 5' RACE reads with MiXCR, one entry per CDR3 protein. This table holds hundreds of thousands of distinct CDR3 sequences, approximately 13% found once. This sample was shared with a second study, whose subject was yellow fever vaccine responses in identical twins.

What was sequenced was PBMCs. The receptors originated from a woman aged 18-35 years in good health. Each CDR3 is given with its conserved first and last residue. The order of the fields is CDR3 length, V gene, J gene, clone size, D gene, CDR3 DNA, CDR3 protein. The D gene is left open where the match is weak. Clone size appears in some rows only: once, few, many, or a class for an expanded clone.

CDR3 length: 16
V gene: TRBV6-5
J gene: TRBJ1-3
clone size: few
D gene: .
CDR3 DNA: TGTGCCAGCAGTTACTCGCAGGGGAGGTCTGGAAACACCATATATTTT
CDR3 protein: CASSYSQGRSGNTIYF

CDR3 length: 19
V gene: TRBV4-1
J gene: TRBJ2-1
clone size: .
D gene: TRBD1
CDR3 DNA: TGCGCCAGCAGCCAATTCGAAACCGGGACAGGGGGCCGGGGCAATGAGCAGTTCTTC
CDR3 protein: CASSQFETGTGGRGNEQFF

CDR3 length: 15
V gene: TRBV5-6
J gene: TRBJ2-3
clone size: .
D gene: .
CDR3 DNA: TGTGCCAGCAGCTTGGGGGCCCTGGGCACAGATACGCAGTATTTT
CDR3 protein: CASSLGALGTDTQYF

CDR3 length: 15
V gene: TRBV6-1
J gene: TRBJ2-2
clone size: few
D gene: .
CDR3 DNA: TGTGCCAGCAGTCCTCCCTATCACGACGCCGGGGAGCTGTTTTTT
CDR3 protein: CASSPPYHDAGELFF

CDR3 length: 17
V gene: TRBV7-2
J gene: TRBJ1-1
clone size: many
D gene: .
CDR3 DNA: TGTGCCAGCAGCTTAGCGGGAGGTATCGGGGGCCTCGCTGAAGCTTTCTTT
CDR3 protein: CASSLAGGIGGLAEAFF

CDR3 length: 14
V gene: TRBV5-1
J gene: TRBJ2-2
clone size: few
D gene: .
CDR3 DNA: TGCGCCAGCATAGGACAGACGAACACCGGGGAGCTGTTTTTT
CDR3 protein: CASIGQTNTGELFF

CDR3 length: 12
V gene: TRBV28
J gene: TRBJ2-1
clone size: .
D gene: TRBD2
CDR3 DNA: TGTGCCAGCGGGAGGGCCTGGAATGAGCAGTTCTTC
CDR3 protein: CASGRAWNEQFF

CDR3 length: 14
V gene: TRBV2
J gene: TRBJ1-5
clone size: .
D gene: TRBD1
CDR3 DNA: TGTGCCAGCAGCGGGACAGGGGAGCATCAGCCCCAGCATTTT
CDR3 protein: CASSGTGEHQPQHF

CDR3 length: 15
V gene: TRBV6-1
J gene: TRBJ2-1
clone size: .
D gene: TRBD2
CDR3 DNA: TGTGCCAGCAGAAGGTGCGGGGGGGGGCTCGATGAGCAGTTCTTC
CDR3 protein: CASRRCGGGLDEQFF

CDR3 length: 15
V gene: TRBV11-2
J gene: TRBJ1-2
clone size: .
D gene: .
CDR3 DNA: TGTGCCAGCAGCTTAGCGGCAGGGCCCTCAGAGGGCTACACCTTC
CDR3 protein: CASSLAAGPSEGYTF

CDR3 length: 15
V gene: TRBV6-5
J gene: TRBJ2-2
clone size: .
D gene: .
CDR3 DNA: TGTGCCAGCAGTTACGAAGCTGCGGCCACCGGGGAGCTGTTTTTT
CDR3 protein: CASSYEAAATGELFF

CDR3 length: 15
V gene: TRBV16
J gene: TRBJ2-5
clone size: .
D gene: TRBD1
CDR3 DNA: TGTGCCAGCAGCCAAACCCAGGGGGTAGGAGAGACCCAGTACTTC
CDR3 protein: CASSQTQGVGETQYF

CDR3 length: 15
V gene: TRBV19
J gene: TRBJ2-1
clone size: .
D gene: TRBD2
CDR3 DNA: TGTGCCAGTAGTGTAGGACGGGGGGGCAGCAATGAGCAGTTCTTC
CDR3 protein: CASSVGRGGSNEQFF

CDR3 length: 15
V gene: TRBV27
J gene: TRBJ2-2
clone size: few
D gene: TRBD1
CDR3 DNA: TGTGCCAGCAGTTCCCAGGGGGCAGGTTCCGGGGAGCTGTTTTTT
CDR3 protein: CASSSQGAGSGELFF

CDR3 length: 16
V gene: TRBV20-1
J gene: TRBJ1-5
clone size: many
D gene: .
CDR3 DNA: TGCAGTGCTAGAGACCCACAGGGTCCCGGCGGTCAGCCCCAGCATTTT
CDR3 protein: CSARDPQGPGGQPQHF

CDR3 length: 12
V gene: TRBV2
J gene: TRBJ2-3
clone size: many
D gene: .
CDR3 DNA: TGTGCCAGCAACTGGCGGGCAGATACGCAGTATTTT
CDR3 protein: CASNWRADTQYF

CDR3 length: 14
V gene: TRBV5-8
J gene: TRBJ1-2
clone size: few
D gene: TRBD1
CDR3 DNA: TGTGCCAGCAGCTTCATAGGGACAGGACATGGCTACACCTTC
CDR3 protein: CASSFIGTGHGYTF

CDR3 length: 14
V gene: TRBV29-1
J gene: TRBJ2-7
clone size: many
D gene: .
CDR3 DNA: TGCAGCGTTGAATTCGGGCAGCCCCTACACGAGCAGTACTTC
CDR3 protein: CSVEFGQPLHEQYF

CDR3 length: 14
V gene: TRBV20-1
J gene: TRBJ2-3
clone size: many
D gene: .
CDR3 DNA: TGCAGTGCTACGGGACGAACTAGCACAGATACGCAGTATTTT
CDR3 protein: CSATGRTSTDTQYF

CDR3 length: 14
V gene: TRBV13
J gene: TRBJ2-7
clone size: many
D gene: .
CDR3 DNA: TGTGCCAGCAGCTGGGGCGAGAACCCCTACGAGCAGTACTTC
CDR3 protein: CASSWGENPYEQYF

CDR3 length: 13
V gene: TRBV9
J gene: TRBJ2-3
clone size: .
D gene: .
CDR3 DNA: TGTACCAGCAGCGTAGTCCTCACGGATACGCAGTATTTT
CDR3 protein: CTSSVVLTDTQYF

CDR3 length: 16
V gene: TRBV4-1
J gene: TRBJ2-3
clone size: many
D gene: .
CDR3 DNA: TGCGCCAGCAGCCGGGGAGGTGGATTACCCACCCATACGCAGTATTTT
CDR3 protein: CASSRGGGLPTHTQYF

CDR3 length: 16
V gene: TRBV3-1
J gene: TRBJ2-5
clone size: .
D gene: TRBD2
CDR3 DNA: TGTGCCAGCAGCCGGACTAGCGGGGGGTTCCAAGAGACCCAGTACTTC
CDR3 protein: CASSRTSGGFQETQYF

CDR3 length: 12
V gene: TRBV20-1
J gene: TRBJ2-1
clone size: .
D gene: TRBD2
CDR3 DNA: TGCAGTGCTAGAGTCTTGCGGGGGAACGAGTTCTTC
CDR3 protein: CSARVLRGNEFF

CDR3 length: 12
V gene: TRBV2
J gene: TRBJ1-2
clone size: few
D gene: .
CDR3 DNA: TGTGCCAGCAGCTACGACAGGCTAGGCTACACCTTC
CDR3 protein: CASSYDRLGYTF

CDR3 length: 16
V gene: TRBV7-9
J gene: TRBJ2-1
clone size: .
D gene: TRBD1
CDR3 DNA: TGTGCCAGCAGCCAACGGACAGGTGGCTCCTACAATGAGCAGTTCTTC
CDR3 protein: CASSQRTGGSYNEQFF

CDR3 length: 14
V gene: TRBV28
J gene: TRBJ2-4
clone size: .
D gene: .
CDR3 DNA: TGTGCCAGCAGTCCTCGAGTCCCCAAAAACATTCAGTACTTC
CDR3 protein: CASSPRVPKNIQYF

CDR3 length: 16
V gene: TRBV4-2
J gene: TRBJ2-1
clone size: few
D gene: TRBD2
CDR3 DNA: TGTGCCAGCAGCTCAGCTAGCGGGGGTGCCTACAATGAGCAGTTCTTC
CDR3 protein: CASSSASGGAYNEQFF

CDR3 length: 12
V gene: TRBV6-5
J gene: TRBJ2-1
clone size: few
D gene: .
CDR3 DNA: TGTGCCACCCGAATTCGGGGGCGTGAGCAGTTCTTC
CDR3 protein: CATRIRGREQFF

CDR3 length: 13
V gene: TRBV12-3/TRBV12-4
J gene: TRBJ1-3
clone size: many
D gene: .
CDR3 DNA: TGTGCCAGCAGTTATTCCTCTGGAAACACCATATATTTT
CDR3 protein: CASSYSSGNTIYF

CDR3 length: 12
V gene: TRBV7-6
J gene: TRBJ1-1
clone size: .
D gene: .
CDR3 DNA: TGTGCCAGCAGCCCGTTCCCCCCGGAAGCTTTCTTT
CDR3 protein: CASSPFPPEAFF

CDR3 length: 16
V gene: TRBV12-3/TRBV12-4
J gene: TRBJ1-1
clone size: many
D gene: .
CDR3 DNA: TGTGCCAGCAGTACCGAGAGGGGTGGCAAGAACACTGAAGCTTTCTTT
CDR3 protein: CASSTERGGKNTEAFF

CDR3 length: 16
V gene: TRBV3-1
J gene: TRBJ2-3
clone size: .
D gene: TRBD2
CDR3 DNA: TGTGCCAGCAGCCAAGACCTAGCGGGAGCACGAGATACGCAGTATTTT
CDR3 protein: CASSQDLAGARDTQYF

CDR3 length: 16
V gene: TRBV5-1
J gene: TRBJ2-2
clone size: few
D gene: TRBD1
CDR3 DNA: TGCGCCAGCAGCCCAGGGGACAGGGGAAAAACCGGGGAGCTGTTTTTT
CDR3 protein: CASSPGDRGKTGELFF

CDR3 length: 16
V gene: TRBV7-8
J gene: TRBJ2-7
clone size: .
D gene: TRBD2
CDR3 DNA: TGTGCCAGCAGATCAAGGCCCGGGACTAGCGTTTACGAGCAGTACTTC
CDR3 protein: CASRSRPGTSVYEQYF

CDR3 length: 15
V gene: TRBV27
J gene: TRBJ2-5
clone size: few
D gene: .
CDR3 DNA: TGTGCCAGCAGTTTGAGGACAGATAAGCGAGAGACCCAGTACTTC
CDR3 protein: CASSLRTDKRETQYF

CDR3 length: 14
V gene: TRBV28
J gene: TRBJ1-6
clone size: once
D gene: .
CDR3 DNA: TGTGCCAGCAGTTCAGAGGCAGTCCTGTCACCCCTCCACTTT
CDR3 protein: CASSSEAVLSPLHF

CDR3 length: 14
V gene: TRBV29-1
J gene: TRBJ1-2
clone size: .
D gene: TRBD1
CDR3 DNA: TGCAGCGTTGGAGACAGGGGTACTAACTATGGCTACACCTTC
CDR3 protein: CSVGDRGTNYGYTF

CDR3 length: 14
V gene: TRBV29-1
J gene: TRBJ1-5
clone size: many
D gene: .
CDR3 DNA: TGCAGCGTGCGGGATGGGGGCTACAATCAGCCCCAGCATTTT
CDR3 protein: CSVRDGGYNQPQHF

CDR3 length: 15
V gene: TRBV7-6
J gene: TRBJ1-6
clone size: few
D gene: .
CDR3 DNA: TGTGCCAGCAGCTACCCGGGGCGGGGGAATTCACCCCTCCACTTT
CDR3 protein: CASSYPGRGNSPLHF

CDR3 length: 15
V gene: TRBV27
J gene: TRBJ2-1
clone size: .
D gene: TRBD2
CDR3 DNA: TGTGCCAGCAGTCCCGGGGGGGCGGTCTACAATGAGCAGTTCTTC
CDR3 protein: CASSPGGAVYNEQFF

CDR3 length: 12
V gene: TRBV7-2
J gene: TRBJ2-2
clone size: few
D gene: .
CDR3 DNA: TGTGCCAGCAGCGAGTACACCGGGGAGCTGTTTTTT
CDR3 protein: CASSEYTGELFF

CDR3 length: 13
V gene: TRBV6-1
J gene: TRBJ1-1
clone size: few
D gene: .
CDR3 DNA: TGTGCCAGCAGTGAAGATTGGACTTCTGAAGCTTTCTTT
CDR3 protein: CASSEDWTSEAFF

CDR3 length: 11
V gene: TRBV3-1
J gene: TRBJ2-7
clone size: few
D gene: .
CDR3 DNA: TGTGCCAGCAGCCGGCTGGAAGAGCAGTACTTC
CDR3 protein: CASSRLEEQYF